What follows are 4 T cell receptor beta chains derived from one specimen sequenced in a study of shared clonotypes between healthy human individuals. Only in-frame clones appear in the TCRdb table, and some are missing; sequencing was by immunoSEQ multiplex PCR. The table has fewer than 500,000 clones, about 79% seen once. The sample consisted of PBMCs. The receptors stem from a woman aged 40 to 49 in good health. Some clones in this sample may be carry-over from other donors' samples.

Remarks on this clone: This sample also contains other DNA sequences that code for the same CDR3. J is TRBJ2-7 and V is TRBV30; D possibly corresponds to TRBD1 (7 bases). The germline V gene encodes CDR1 GTSNPN and CDR2 SVGIG (reference sequence). This CDR3 comprises 14 residues. Trimming shortened V by 2 bases and J by 2 bases, and 13 bases separated the two germline ends. CDR3 amino acids: CAWSWQGGPYEQYF. The CDR3 region has the DNA TGTGCCTGGAGTTGGCAGGGGGGCCCCTACGAGCAGTACTTC. Full variable domain (outside the CDR3, taken from reference TRBV30 and TRBJ2-7): SQTIHQWPATLVQPVGSPLSLECTVEGTSNPNLYWYRQAAGRGLQLLFYSVGIGQISSEVPQNLSASRPQDRQFILSSKKLLLSDSGFYLCAWSWQGGPYEQYFGPGTRLTVT.

The chain carries TRBV15 and TRBJ2-2; 13 nucleotides align to TRBD2. Per the germline V gene, CDR1 is LNHNV and CDR2 is YYDKDF (reference sequence). CDR3 size: 18 residues. V shed 0 bases, J shed 6 bases, and the junction held 7 bases outside the gene matches. In nucleotides, the CDR3 is TGTGCCACCAGCAGAGAGGCACTAGCGGGAGGGCGCGCCGGGGAGCTGTTTTTT. Its protein product is CATSREALAGGRAGELFF.

This chain's CDR3 is CASSKGQGRYEQYF. CDR3 sequence (DNA): TGTGCCAGCAGTAAAGGACAGGGTCGCTACGAGCAGTACTTC. The rearrangement uses TRBV27 and TRBJ2-7; 8 nucleotides align to TRBD1. Germline V gene lookup returns CDR1 MNHEY and CDR2 SMNVEV (reference sequence). This CDR3 region has 14 residues. The V and J ends lost 5 bases and 3 bases, in that order; junction bases with no gene match: 6.

This clone has only a few counts. The chain employs TRBV19 and TRBJ1-4, with no clear D. Germline V gene data show CDR1 as LNHDA and CDR2 as SQIVND (reference sequence). With 2 bases removed from V and 8 bases from J, the gap between germline ends came to 12 bases. The CDR3 spans 14 residues. The CDR3 spells CASSIRRFGEKLFF. The DNA of the CDR3 is TGTGCCAGTAGTATACGACGGTTTGGCGAAAAACTGTTTTTT.